This T cell receptor (beta chain) was recovered during a study of cytomegalovirus exposure and HLA in healthy donors. Study-level findings and limits: According to a later analysis, most TCR beta chains associated with CMV appeared HLA-restricted.

Notes on this clone: The antigen is undetermined.

The PCR made use of 60 Vbeta and 13 Jbeta primers. The table came from immunoSEQ multiplex PCR; TCRdb's copy has only in-frame clones and leaves some out. The data show about 150,000 clones, about 64% seen once. Germline trimming cut 4 bases from V and 4 bases from J; bases unmatched to any gene: 16. The CDR3 totals 17 residues. CDR1 and CDR2 (germline): SGHAT, FQNNGV. This chain joins TRBV11-2 and TRBJ2-7; TRBD1 matches 7 bases. Sequenced input: PBMCs. This receptor was taken from a woman aged 60 to 75 in good health and CMV-seropositive. As DNA, the CDR3 is TGTGCCAGCAGCTACCGGTCAAACCCGGGACAGTCTTACGAGCAGTACTTC. This encodes CASSYRSNPGQSYEQYF.